The 27 T cell receptor beta chains below come from one sample, sequenced in a study of T cells in Graves' hyperthyroidism and ophthalmopathy. Researchers amplified the TCR beta CDR3 regions from RNA transcripts. The HTBI set primed first-round TCR CDR3 RT-PCR. TCRdb called the multiplex PCR reads again in MiXCR, with one record for every CDR3 protein. This table has about 700,000 distinct CDR3 sequences, about 45% appearing once. The sample was peripheral blood or thyroid tissue (not recorded which). The receptors derive from an adult man with Graves' disease, either hyperthyroidism or ophthalmopathy (not recorded which).

There are a few counts of this clonotype. The V gene is TRBV19, the J gene TRBJ1-4; no reliable D call. Germline CDR1 LNHDA, CDR2 SQIVND (reference sequence). CDR3 length: 15 amino acids. Between the trimmed V and J ends, which lost 4 bases and 0 bases, there was a span of 9 bases. CDR3 in amino acids: CASSRDGSTNEKLFF. CDR3 DNA sequence: TGTGCCAGTAGTAGAGACGGATCAACTAATGAAAAACTGTTTTTT.

The CDR3 coding sequence is TGTGCCATCGCTAGGGGGACAGGGTACGAGCAGTACTTC. Protein product: CAIARGTGYEQYF. V is TRBV6-6 and J is TRBJ2-7; 9 bases are shared with TRBD1. This CDR3 is built from 13 residues. The ends lost 10 bases at V and 4 bases at J; junction bases unmatched: 8. CDR1 and CDR2 from the germline V gene are MNHNY and SVGAGI (reference sequence).

This clonotype appeared many times. DNA of the CDR3: TGCAGTGCTAGAGATCGACAGACCTACGAGCAGTACTTC. It yields the protein CSARDRQTYEQYF. The chain has TRBV20-1 and TRBJ2-7; D is perhaps TRBD1 (5 bases). The CDR3 has 13 residues. Per germline, CDR1 DFQATT and CDR2 SNEGSKA (reference sequence). Trimming cost V 0 bases and J 2 bases, with 8 bases left between them.

This clonotype occurred a few times. This chain links TRBV12-3 or TRBV12-4 with TRBJ2-7, with TRBD1 identical over 7 bases. The V gene end was trimmed by 6 bases and the J gene end by 2 bases; junction bases not matched to a gene: 10. This CDR3 comprises 15 residues. The CDR3 loop reads CASSPTGDRAYEQYF. CDR3 DNA sequence: TGTGCCAGCAGCCCAACCGGAGACAGGGCCTACGAGCAGTACTTC.

This clonotype was seen repeatedly, ten times or more. The chain couples TRBV7-2 to TRBJ1-6; possibly TRBD1 for D (5 bases). Trimming left V 2 bases short and J 7 bases short, with 9 bases between. The CDR3 runs 14 residues. Germline assignment: CDR1 SGHTA and CDR2 FQGNSA. CDR3 residues: CASSLNRGNSPLHF. Here the CDR3 DNA reads TGTGCCAGCAGCTTAAATAGGGGAAATTCACCCCTCCACTTT.

This clonotype was seen ten or more times. This chain links TRBV13 with TRBJ2-6, with D perhaps given as TRBD1 or TRBD2 (5 bases each). The CDR3 covers 16 residues. Germline assignment: CDR1 PRHDT and CDR2 FYEKMQ (reference sequence). The V end was cut by 0 bases, the J end by 2 bases, with 8 bases between. CDR3 in DNA: TGTGCCAGCAGCTTAGGTCGGGGCACTGGGGCCAACGTCCTGACTTTC. As protein: CASSLGRGTGANVLTF. The variable domain in full, completed from reference TRBV13 and TRBJ2-6, reads AAGVIQSPRHLIKEKRETATLKCYPIPRHDTVYWYQQGPGQDPQFLISFYEKMQSDKGSIPDRFSAQQFSDYHSELNMSSLELGDSALYFCASSLGRGTGANVLTFGAGSRLTVL.

Only a few counts were recorded for this clonotype. V and J are TRBV2 and TRBJ1-2; unclear D gene. Germline CDR1 SNHLY, CDR2 FYNNEI. V lost 5 bases and J lost 4, with 14 bases in between. This CDR3 has 14 residues. CDR3 coding DNA: TGTGCCAGCAGTTCAATGCAGAGCATCTATGGCTACACCTTC. Its protein is CASSSMQSIYGYTF. The whole variable domain, filled in from reference TRBV2 and TRBJ1-2, reads EPEVTQTPSHQVTQMGQEVILRCVPISNHLYFYWYRQILGQKVEFLVSFYNNEISEKSEIFDDQFSVERPDGSNFTLKIRSTKLEDSAMYFCASSSMQSIYGYTFGSGTRLTVV.

A note on this clonotype: Possible read error: a much larger clone is one base away. J is TRBJ1-4 and V is TRBV11-3; 7 nucleotides line up with TRBD1. This CDR3 contains 12 residues. Germline V CDR1 and CDR2: SGHNT, YENEEA. CDR3 DNA: TGTGCCAGCAGCATCGGACAGGAAAAACTGCTTTTT. Translation: CASSIGQEKLLF.

In this sample, this clonotype turned up many times. This rearrangement joins TRBV20-1 to TRBJ1-1; 8 bases match TRBD1. CDR3 size: 13 residues. Germline V lookup: CDR1 DFQATT, CDR2 SNEGSKA (reference sequence). The junction had 6 bases not matched to a gene; V was cut back by 5 bases and J by 4 bases. CDR3 sequence: CSAATGEGTEAFF. For the CDR3, the DNA is TGCAGTGCTGCGACAGGGGAGGGCACTGAAGCTTTCTTT.

The gene calls are TRBV20-1 and TRBJ2-5; either TRBD1 or TRBD2 may fit D (5 bases each). This CDR3 region has 13 residues. V gave up 3 bases and J gave up 5 bases, with 13 bases separating them. Germline V gene sequence: CDR1 DFQATT, CDR2 SNEGSKA (reference sequence). CDR3 in amino acids: CSARPGRRETQYF. CDR3 DNA: TGCAGTGCTAGGCCGGGACGGCGTGAGACCCAGTACTTC.

The genes are TRBV5-1 and TRBJ1-1; D not resolved. Per the germline V gene, CDR1 is SGHRS and CDR2 is YFSETQ. The V gene lost 0 bases and the J gene lost 5 bases, with 8 bases spanning the gap. The CDR3 is 13 residues long. The CDR3: CASSLESATEAFF. CDR3 DNA sequence: TGCGCCAGCAGCTTGGAGTCAGCAACTGAAGCTTTCTTT.

In its sample, this clonotype was seen many times. The chain has TRBV24-1 and TRBJ1-2; 10 nucleotides line up with TRBD1. The V gene end was trimmed by 4 bases and the J gene end by 4 bases; junction bases not matched to a gene: 8. The CDR3 has 16 residues. CDR1 is KGHDR and CDR2 is SFDVKD in the germline V gene. CDR3 nucleotide sequence: TGTGCCACCAGTGAAACTCGGACAGGGGGAAGCTATGGCTACACCTTC. This encodes CATSETRTGGSYGYTF.

This clonotype was found a few times. The rearrangement uses TRBV7-2 and TRBJ1-2; TRBD1 aligns across 10 bases. V lost 3 bases and J lost 3; bases outside the gene matches: 4. Per the germline V gene, CDR1 is SGHTA and CDR2 is FQGNSA. This CDR3 has 15 residues. CDR3 DNA: TGTGCCAGCAGCTTGTCTGGACAGGGGGACTATGGCTACACCTTC. Protein product: CASSLSGQGDYGYTF.

In this sample, this clonotype turned up a few times. The CDR3 sequence is CASSLVGGTGANVLTF. The CDR3 DNA sequence: TGTGCCAGCAGTTTAGTAGGTGGAACTGGGGCCAACGTCCTGACTTTC. V is TRBV28 and J is TRBJ2-6, with no clear D. The germline V gene has CDR1 MDHEN and CDR2 SYDVKM. V lost 2 bases, J lost 2 bases, and 10 bases lay in between. The CDR3 length is 16 residues.

This clonotype was counted at least ten times. The J gene is TRBJ1-4, the V gene TRBV2; the D is unclear. Germline V CDR1 and CDR2: SNHLY, FYNNEI. V lost 6 bases and J lost 0, with 5 bases in between. This CDR3 has 13 amino acids. The CDR3 DNA sequence: TGTGCCAGCAGGGGATCAACTAATGAAAAACTGTTTTTT. Translated, it gives CASRGSTNEKLFF.

The gene calls are TRBV29-1 and TRBJ1-2, with D perhaps TRBD1 (5 bases). The germline gives CDR1 SQVTM, CDR2 ANQGSEA. Trimming shortened V by 4 bases and J by 2 bases, and 17 bases separated the two germline ends. This CDR3 is 15 amino acids long. This CDR3 is CSVGGSGRANYGYTF. In DNA, the CDR3 is TGCAGCGTTGGAGGGTCGGGCAGGGCAAACTATGGCTACACCTTC.

The V call is TRBV12-3 or TRBV12-4, the J call TRBJ2-7; tentatively, D is TRBD1 (6 bases). CDR3 size: 15 residues. V lost 4 bases to trimming and J lost 2 bases, with 15 bases between them. The CDR3 DNA reads TGTGCCAGCAGTTACTCAGGGGTCATAACCTACGAGCAGTACTTC. Residues: CASSYSGVITYEQYF.

V usage is TRBV10-2 and J usage is TRBJ1-1; no clear D. Germline V gene lookup returns CDR1 WSHSY and CDR2 SAAADI. Trimming shortened V by 7 bases and J by 1 base, and 7 bases separated the two germline ends. The CDR3 length is 12 residues. CDR3 sequence reads: CASTHWNTEAFF. The DNA of the CDR3 is TGCGCCAGCACCCACTGGAACACTGAAGCTTTCTTT.

The V and J genes are TRBV25-1 and TRBJ1-5; D not certain. CDR1 is MGHDK, CDR2 SYGVNS, per germline. With 6 bases removed from V and 3 bases from J, the gap between germline ends came to 15 bases. The CDR3 is 15 residues long. CDR3 amino acids: CASRATGRNNQPQHF. In DNA form, the CDR3 reads TGTGCCAGCAGAGCAACCGGGCGCAACAATCAGCCCCAGCATTTT.

The V call is TRBV29-1, the J call TRBJ2-3; possible D gene TRBD2, 6 bases. There are 13 residues in the CDR3. The germline V gene encodes CDR1 SQVTM and CDR2 ANQGSEA. V lost 8 bases to trimming and J lost 5 bases, with 17 bases between them. The CDR3 is CSLLSGSVDTQYF. DNA for the CDR3: TGCAGCCTCCTTTCCGGGAGTGTAGATACGCAGTATTTT.

This chain uses TRBV15 with TRBJ2-7; 8 bases line up with TRBD1. Germline V lookup: CDR1 LNHNV, CDR2 YYDKDF (reference sequence). This CDR3 is built from 15 residues. With V trimmed by 0 bases and J by 0 bases, 1 base remained unmatched. The CDR3 bases are TGTGCCACCAGCAGAGATACAGGGGGCTCCTACGAGCAGTACTTC. Translating it yields CATSRDTGGSYEQYF.

There are a few counts of this clonotype. The chain recombines TRBV10-2 with TRBJ2-5; 9 nucleotides line up with TRBD1. This CDR3 comprises 14 residues. Germline V gene data show CDR1 as WSHSY and CDR2 as SAAADI. The V gene end was trimmed by 5 bases and the J gene end by 1 base; junction bases not matched to a gene: 2. The DNA of the CDR3 is TGCGCCAGCAGTCAACAGGGGGCCCAAGAGACCCAGTACTTC. Its translation: CASSQQGAQETQYF.

The chain combines TRBV20-1 with TRBJ1-5, with 10 nucleotides matching TRBD1. Germline V CDR1 and CDR2: DFQATT, SNEGSKA (reference sequence). The CDR3 spans 16 residues. J was trimmed by 7 bases and V by 0 bases; bases with no gene match: 9. The CDR3 sequence: CSARDLAGTGDQPQHF. CDR3 coding DNA: TGCAGTGCTAGAGATCTTGCGGGGACAGGGGACCAGCCCCAGCATTTT.

The rearrangement uses TRBV6-5 and TRBJ1-5; 9 bases are a match to TRBD1. Germline loops: CDR1 MNHEY, CDR2 SVGAGI. J was trimmed by 7 bases and V by 6 bases; bases with no gene match: 19. This CDR3 is built from 18 residues. The CDR3 DNA is TGTGCCAGCAGCCCCTTAGTTAGGGACAGGGTTGTTGGGCAGCCCCAGCATTTT. This codes for CASSPLVRDRVVGQPQHF.

This clonotype was seen only a few times. The chain combines TRBV9 with TRBJ1-1; unclear D gene. This CDR3 spans 14 amino acids. Germline loops: CDR1 SGDLS, CDR2 YYNGEE. The ends were cut back, 0 bases at V and 1 base at J, with 7 bases in the middle. In DNA, the CDR3 is TGTGCCAGCAGCGTAGGGGAGGGGAACACTGAAGCTTTCTTT. Translation gives CASSVGEGNTEAFF.

The V and J genes are TRBV2 and TRBJ2-7, with D perhaps being TRBD1 or TRBD2 (5 bases each). CDR1 and CDR2 (germline): SNHLY, FYNNEI. CDR3 length: 15 residues. The ends were cut back, 2 bases at V and 2 bases at J, with 13 bases in the middle. The CDR3 sequence is CASSERAGTTYEQYF. The CDR3 coding sequence is TGTGCCAGCAGTGAAAGGGCAGGGACCACCTACGAGCAGTACTTC.

To note about this clonotype: Just one base apart from a much larger clone, this may be a read error. The DNA is left out, because the CDR3 cannot be placed on it with certainty; the CDR3 is given as TCRdb lists it. CDR3 sequence reads: CASSILAHRITEAFF. The chain recombines TRBV19 with TRBJ1-1. Germline V gene lookup returns CDR1 LNHDA and CDR2 SQIVND (reference sequence). The CDR3 adds up to 15 amino acids, both ends counted.